The 21 T cell receptor beta chains listed next were all sequenced from one sample in a study of blood T cell repertoires in COVID-19. Produced via immunoSEQ multiplex PCR; TCRdb's table is partial and in-frame only. The table has about 110,000 clones, approximately 80% seen once. The sample taken for sequencing was peripheral blood. Receptor source: a man between 65 and 79 years old with acute or convalescent COVID-19.

V is TRBV6-1 and J is TRBJ2-7; D possibly corresponds to TRBD1 (5 bases). The germline CDR1 and CDR2 sequences are MNHNS and SASEGT. The CDR3 consists of 16 residues. V was pared by 2 bases and J by 0 bases, with 14 bases between. The CDR3 region has the DNA TGTGCCAGCAGTGAAATGGACATTTGGCACTCCTACGAGCAGTACTTC. Translated: CASSEMDIWHSYEQYF.

The chain uses TRBV5-1 and TRBJ2-5, with TRBD1 identical over 10 bases. The V gene end was trimmed by 4 bases and the J gene end by 4 bases; junction bases not matched to a gene: 7. Germline V lookup: CDR1 SGHRS, CDR2 YFSETQ. The CDR3 is made up of 15 amino acids. The CDR3 nucleotides are TGCGCCAGCAGCGGGGGGACAGGGGCCTCAGAGACCCAGTACTTC. Amino acid sequence: CASSGGTGASETQYF. Supplemented by reference TRBV5-1 and TRBJ2-5, the full variable domain reads KAGVTQTPRYLIKTRGQQVTLSCSPISGHRSVSWYQQTPGQGLQFLFEYFSETQRNKGNFPGRFSGRQFSNSRSEMNVSTLELGDSALYLCASSGGTGASETQYFGPGTRLLVL.

This clone was seen only a few times. The chain recombines TRBV18 with TRBJ2-3; 9 bases line up with TRBD1. This CDR3 is 16 amino acids long. V lost 6 bases and J lost 1; bases outside the gene matches: 8. From germline, CDR1 is KGHSH and CDR2 LQKENI. In nucleotides, the CDR3 is TGTGCCAGCTCTGAAGGGAGGACAGGGGGCACAGATACGCAGTATTTT. Its protein is CASSEGRTGGTDTQYF.

The chain employs TRBV4-3 and TRBJ2-3; no clear D gene. Trimming took off 1 base at V and 8 bases at J, with 7 bases between the two ends. This CDR3 region has 12 residues. Germline V gene lookup returns CDR1 LGHNA and CDR2 YSLEER. The chain's CDR3 is CASSQGPGTQYF. The CDR3 DNA reads as TGCGCCAGCAGCCAAGGCCCGGGTACGCAGTATTTT.

This clone was seen just once. The chain joins TRBV6-5 to TRBJ2-5; D might be TRBD2 (7 bases). The CDR3 is 14 residues long. Trimming took off 4 bases at V and 5 bases at J, with 14 bases between the two ends. Looked up from germline, CDR1 is MNHEY and CDR2 is SVGAGI. CDR3 in amino acids: CASSFPGGDETQYF. Here the CDR3 DNA reads TGTGCCAGCAGTTTTCCGGGGGGCGATGAGACCCAGTACTTC.

The genes are TRBV19 and TRBJ1-2, with D perhaps matching TRBD1 (5 bases). The CDR3 runs to 14 residues. With 4 bases removed from V and 5 bases from J, the gap between germline ends came to 14 bases. In germline, CDR1 is LNHDA, CDR2 SQIVND (reference sequence). In DNA form, the CDR3 reads TGTGCCAGTAGTAATCCTTCAGGGTCGTATGGCTACACCTTC. Its protein is CASSNPSGSYGYTF.

This clone appeared once. The rearrangement uses TRBV5-1 and TRBJ2-2, with D tentatively TRBD1 (5 bases). From germline, CDR1 is SGHRS and CDR2 YFSETQ. Trimming removed 0 bases from V and 1 base from J, with 10 bases in between. This CDR3 comprises 16 residues. The DNA for the CDR3 is TGCGCCAGCAGCTTGGTACCCCAGGGGAACACCGGGGAGCTGTTTTTT. It codes for CASSLVPQGNTGELFF.

The rearrangement joins TRBV15 to TRBJ2-3, with TRBD2 matching over 10 bases. Germline values: CDR1 LNHNV, CDR2 YYDKDF (reference sequence). CDR3 length equals 16 residues. The V gene end was trimmed by 3 bases and the J gene end by 3 bases; junction bases not matched to a gene: 6. DNA of the CDR3: TGTGCCACCAGCAGTAAGCGGGGGGGCCTTACAGATACGCAGTATTTT. Protein product: CATSSKRGGLTDTQYF.

V is TRBV12-3 or TRBV12-4 and J is TRBJ2-7, with D maybe TRBD1 (5 bases). CDR3 length: 13 residues. The V end lost 1 base, the J end lost 3 bases, and 7 bases lay between the germline ends. This CDR3 reads CASSLEGHYEQYF. Here the CDR3 DNA reads TGTGCCAGCAGTTTAGAGGGGCACTACGAGCAGTACTTC.

The chain has TRBV6-5 and TRBJ1-2; perhaps TRBD1 as D (5 bases). The CDR3 runs to 15 residues. The V end was cut by 2 bases, the J end by 4 bases, with 14 bases between. The germline V gene encodes CDR1 MNHEY and CDR2 SVGAGI. CDR3 coding DNA: TGTGCCAGCAGTTACGACATGACAGAGACCTATGGCTACACCTTC. Its protein is CASSYDMTETYGYTF.

CDR3 protein: CASSSDLQGSGNTIYF. The CDR3 DNA reads as TGCGCCAGCAGCTCCGACTTACAGGGCTCTGGAAACACCATATATTTT. The chain has TRBV5-1 and TRBJ1-3; D is possibly TRBD1 (6 bases). CDR1 and CDR2 from the germline V gene are SGHRS and YFSETQ. Deletions cut 3 bases from V and 0 bases from J, with 13 bases between. This CDR3 spans 16 amino acids.

The chain is built from TRBV5-1 and TRBJ2-5, with 7 nucleotides matching TRBD1. The germline V gene has CDR1 SGHRS and CDR2 YFSETQ. J gave up 4 bases and V 3 bases, and 9 bases lay outside the gene matches. The CDR3 length is 15 residues. The CDR3 region is CASSSTGVRGETQYF. In nucleotides, the CDR3 is TGCGCCAGCAGCTCAACAGGGGTTCGAGGAGAGACCCAGTACTTC.

The rearrangement links TRBV5-1 to TRBJ1-1, with D unclear. V dropped 4 bases and J dropped 6 bases, with 7 bases sitting between them. Germline V gene lookup returns CDR1 SGHRS and CDR2 YFSETQ. The CDR3 extends over 11 amino acids. This CDR3 reads CASSEGAEAFF. The CDR3 DNA is TGCGCCAGCAGCGAGGGCGCTGAAGCTTTCTTT.

This clone turned up a few times. This sequence joins TRBV27 and TRBJ1-1; D perhaps matches TRBD1 (6 bases). This CDR3 contains 16 residues. V dropped 7 bases and J dropped 2 bases, with 20 bases sitting between them. CDR1 is MNHEY and CDR2 is SMNVEV in the germline V gene (reference sequence). CDR3 protein: CASTLGGTRGNTEAFF. In DNA form, the CDR3 reads TGTGCCAGCACCCTAGGGGGTACCAGGGGCAACACTGAAGCTTTCTTT.

This clone was observed a few times. The same CDR3 is also encoded by other DNA sequences in this sample. The DNA for the CDR3 is TGTGCCATCAAAGCTGGAACTAATGAAAAACTGTTTTTT. It encodes CAIKAGTNEKLFF. This chain uses TRBV10-3 with TRBJ1-4; D unresolved. Between the trimmed V and J ends, which lost 7 bases and 1 base, there was a span of 7 bases. CDR1 ENHRY and CDR2 SYGVKD come from the germline V gene. The CDR3 is 13 amino acids.

The V call is TRBV5-1, the J call TRBJ2-2; tentatively, D is TRBD2 (6 bases). V lost 3 bases to trimming and J lost 5 bases, with 11 bases between them. CDR3 length: 14 amino acids. Germline lookup yields CDR1 SGHRS and CDR2 YFSETQ. The CDR3 bases are TGCGCCAGCAGCTCCCACGGGGGAACCGGGGAGCTGTTTTTT. As protein: CASSSHGGTGELFF.

CDR3 amino acids: CAWSVPSGDLSSGANVLTF. In DNA, the CDR3 is TGTGCCTGGAGTGTACCCTCGGGGGACTTAAGCTCTGGGGCCAACGTCCTGACTTTC. This chain connects TRBV30 to TRBJ2-6, with D tentatively TRBD2 (6 bases). V lost 0 bases and J lost 0, with 18 bases in between. The CDR3 is made up of 19 amino acids. Germline CDR1 reads GTSNPN; CDR2 reads SVGIG (reference sequence).

V and J are TRBV27 and TRBJ1-6, with a tentative D call TRBD1 (6 bases). The CDR3 spans 14 residues. Per the germline V gene, CDR1 is MNHEY and CDR2 is SMNVEV (reference sequence). The V gene lost 7 bases and the J gene lost 7 bases, with 14 bases spanning the gap. The CDR3 DNA reads TGTGCCAGCAAACCAGGGGTTGACAATTCACCCCTCCACTTT. Its translation: CASKPGVDNSPLHF.

This clone appeared a few times. The chain combines TRBV19 with TRBJ2-5; possible D gene TRBD1, 6 bases. The V gene lost 7 bases and the J gene lost 5 bases, with 20 bases spanning the gap. The length of the CDR3 is 15 residues. CDR1 is LNHDA, CDR2 SQIVND, per germline (reference sequence). CDR3: CASKDAGARLETQYF. The CDR3 DNA sequence: TGTGCCAGTAAAGACGCAGGGGCTCGTCTGGAGACCCAGTACTTC.

CDR3 nucleotides: TGTGCCAGCAGTGAGGAAAGTGGACTAGTAGGTCGGCGAGGCGGGGAGCTGTTTTTT. This codes for CASSEESGLVGRRGGELFF. This rearrangement joins TRBV6-4 to TRBJ2-2; 7 bases agree with TRBD2. Germline values: CDR1 MRHNA, CDR2 SNTAGT. The CDR3 has 19 amino acids. Trimming removed 3 bases from V and 7 bases from J; junction bases left unmatched: 20.

V is TRBV21-1 and J is TRBJ1-2; no check of the table's D call, TRBD1, against the DNA was made. TRBV21-1 is recorded as a pseudogene. The CDR3 is 13 amino acids. CDR3 coding DNA: TGTGCCAGACAGGGGGCAAATGACTATGGCTACACCTTC. Its translation is CARQGANDYGYTF.